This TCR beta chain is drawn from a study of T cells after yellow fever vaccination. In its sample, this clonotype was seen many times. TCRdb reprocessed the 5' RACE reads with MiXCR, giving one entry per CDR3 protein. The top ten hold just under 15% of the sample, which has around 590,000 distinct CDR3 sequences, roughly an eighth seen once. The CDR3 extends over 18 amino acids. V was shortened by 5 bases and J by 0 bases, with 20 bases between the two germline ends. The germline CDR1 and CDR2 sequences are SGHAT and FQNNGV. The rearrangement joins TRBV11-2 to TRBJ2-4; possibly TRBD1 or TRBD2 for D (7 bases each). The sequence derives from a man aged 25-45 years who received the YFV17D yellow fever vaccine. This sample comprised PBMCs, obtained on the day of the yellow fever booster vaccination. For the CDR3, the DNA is TGTGCCAGCAGCCCCAGGGGGGGAGGGCCAATAGCCAAAAACATTCAGTACTTC. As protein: CASSPRGGGPIAKNIQYF.